This is a list of T cell receptor beta chains from one sample in a study of T cells expressing NK-cell markers. TCRdb re-called the 5' RACE reads and catalogs CDR3 proteins one per entry, DNA excluded. With 400,000 to 500,000 distinct CDR3 sequences in the sample, the ten largest clones hold approximately 7%. The sample taken for sequencing was blood T cells: a sorted CD56 or NKG2C T cell subset, CD4+ or CD8+ T cells, or bulk PBMC T cells (not recorded which). The receptor set was obtained from a woman aged 18 to 75 in good health. The CDR3 runs from the conserved cysteine through the conserved F or W.

TRBJ2-3 | TRBV5-1 | CASSSGPGTDTQYF
TRBJ2-1 | TRBV18 | CASSPGGERVAGDNEQFF
TRBJ1-1 | TRBV6-2/TRBV6-3 | CASSDSGRMNTEAFF
TRBJ2-7 | TRBV20-1 | CSARSRQGPSYEQYF
TRBJ2-2 | TRBV5-1 | CASSLTDLNTGELFF
TRBJ2-5 | TRBV5-6 | CASSLRGKYQETQYF
TRBJ2-2 | TRBV27 | CASSFLNTGELFF
TRBJ2-2 | TRBV4-1 | CASSQRGTGDANTGELFF
TRBJ2-5 | TRBV14 | CASSQLRSPQF
TRBJ1-1 | TRBV7-9 | CASSLLVAGGSNTEAFF
TRBJ2-1 | TRBV29-1 | CSVVGLSNSYNEQFF
TRBJ1-5 | TRBV19 | CASKVWDEGNQPQHF
TRBJ2-7 | TRBV12-3/TRBV12-4 | CASSLRGRRGWSYEQYF
TRBJ2-1 | TRBV20-1 | CSATRLAPADEQFF
TRBJ1-1 | TRBV6-1 | CASTRKMNTEAFF
TRBJ2-5 | TRBV5-4 | CASSSPGARDQYF
TRBJ2-1 | TRBV20-1 | CSAHPSGRASYNEQFF
TRBJ2-5 | TRBV10-3 | CATRGSGETQYF
TRBJ1-1 | TRBV20-1 | CSARIQIEAFF
TRBJ2-2 | TRBV6-5 | CASSSGRGLEELFF
TRBJ1-1 | TRBV4-2 | CASSGRSDGLNTEAFF
TRBJ2-3 | TRBV11-2 | CASSLILAGDTQYF
TRBJ2-5 | TRBV29-1 | CSVPYNRRGRQETQYF
TRBJ1-1 | TRBV6-2/TRBV6-3 | CASSYLTPGGTEAFF
TRBJ1-1 | TRBV3-1 | CASSDTGTEAFF
TRBJ1-3 | TRBV7-2 | CASSLIGTSGNTIYF
TRBJ2-7 | TRBV27 | CASSPTLAGVYEQYF
TRBJ2-1 | TRBV5-1 | CASSLVGGNNEQFF